This paragraph reports one TCR beta chain. What it binds is not known. The data belong to a study of T cells in Graves' hyperthyroidism and ophthalmopathy. Overall study context: Peripheral blood was taken when the disease was first diagnosed, before any treatment began. Overall study findings and caveats: In blood, most of the thyroid clonotypes expanded above 0.001 were also present. Ophthalmopathy cases were set apart from stable hyperthyroidism by a 13 V-J model.

In patients aged 18 to 65, hyperthyroidism was newly diagnosed, with duration under 2 months. Amplification of TCR beta CDR3 regions used RNA as the template. The TCR CDR3 first-round RT-PCR relied on the HTBI primer set. One entry per CDR3 protein, called by TCRdb with MiXCR from the multiplex PCR reads. The sample holds some 600,000 distinct CDR3 sequences, roughly 14% seen once. The CDR3 consists of 13 residues. Germline CDR1 and CDR2: SEHNR and FQNEAQ (reference sequence). V lost 8 bases, J lost 1 base, and 5 bases stayed unmatched. The sequence was collected from a woman in her twenties or thirties with Graves' hyperthyroidism that later progressed to Graves' ophthalmopathy. V is TRBV7-9 and J is TRBJ2-7; 7 bases are a match to TRBD2. Sequenced input: blood. The CDR3 region has the DNA TGTGCCAGCGCCCCTAGCGGTTCCTACGAGCAGTACTTC. This translates into CASAPSGSYEQYF.